The T cell receptor beta chain described here comes from a study of shared clonotypes between healthy human individuals. Study information: Per-donor plates numbered three CD4 naive, three CD4 memory, two CD8 naive and one CD8 memory.

Trimming pared 7 bases from V and 0 bases from J, leaving 9 bases between. CDR1 and CDR2 (germline): LNHDA, SQIVND (reference sequence). The CDR3 spans 14 residues. As regards this clone: What it recognizes is unknown.

The study, taken as a whole, reports: The four-donor shared clonotypes exceeded non-shared clonotypes in generation probability, with non-shared ones scoring lower.

Cells designated naive CD8 were CD45RO-negative and were positively selected for CCR7, with terminally differentiated effector memory CD45RA+ cells excluded. Study donors comprised healthy, HIV-negative adults devoid of recent acute infection or vaccination. Deep-level assay runs were performed. Produced via immunoSEQ multiplex PCR; TCRdb's table is partial and in-frame only. The sample yields around 1.9 million clones, approximately 92% seen once. This TCR was recovered from a man between 18 and 29 years old in good health. Some clones in this sample may be carry-over from other donors' samples. Material: naive CD8+ T cells from PBMCs. V is TRBV19 and J is TRBJ2-2; D ambiguous. CDR3 nucleotides: TGTGCCAGTATGGGTGGGACGAACACCGGGGAGCTGTTTTTT. Translation: CASMGGTNTGELFF.